The clone carrying this T cell receptor (beta chain) was found once. Its antigen is not known. These data are taken from a study of cytomegalovirus exposure and HLA in healthy donors. Overall study results and limits: The likely origin of a cluster of highly shared sequence variants was a sequencing artifact. Some TCR beta chains (around 160 of them) were listed as cytomegalovirus-associated.

Every donor was a healthy person donating bone marrow. CDR1 is SNHLY and CDR2 is FYNNEI in the germline V gene. The CDR3 length is 13 residues. V lost 5 bases and J 5 bases, leaving 13 bases between the germline ends. PCR amplification relied on 60 Vbeta primers (plus 13 Jbeta primers). Libraries were prepared by immunoSEQ multiplex PCR; TCRdb keeps only in-frame clonotypes and omits some of them. The sample lists 190,000 or so clones, 82% occurring once. The rearrangement joins TRBV2 to TRBJ2-7, with D uncertain. This TCR derives from a boy younger than 10 in good health and CMV-seronegative. Sample: PBMCs. The CDR3 reads CASSSSIIHEQYF. CDR3 nucleotide sequence: TGTGCCAGCAGTAGTAGCATCATCCACGAGCAGTACTTC.